These T cell receptor beta chains were read from a single sample in a study of blood T cells in healthy people across ages. Via MiXCR, TCRdb re-called the 5' RACE reads, giving one row per CDR3 protein. The sample yields fewer than 900,000 distinct CDR3 sequences, roughly 44% seen once. The specimen sequenced was blood. The receptor source for this set is a woman aged 60-70 years in good health. Both conserved end residues are part of each CDR3. The D gene is left open where the match is weak. Clone size, where shown, is once, few, many, or a class for clones that have expanded.

CDR3 protein,CDR3 DNA,J gene,D gene,V gene,clone size
CASSKGLASTDTQYF,TGTGCCAGCAGCAAGGGACTAGCGTCCACAGATACGCAGTATTTT,TRBJ2-3,TRBD2,TRBV6-4,many
CSAREIQGTQYF,TGCAGTGCTAGAGAAATCCAAGGGACCCAGTACTTC,TRBJ2-5,NA,TRBV20-1,NA
CSARADGRYNEQFF,TGCAGTGCTAGAGCTGACGGACGCTACAATGAGCAGTTCTTC,TRBJ2-1,NA,TRBV20-1,NA
CASSPGGLIQETQYF,TGTGCCAGCTCACCGGGGGGACTAATCCAAGAGACCCAGTACTTC,TRBJ2-5,TRBD2,TRBV18,NA
CGARTGNMYEQYF,TGCGGCGCCCGGACAGGGAATATGTACGAGCAGTACTTC,TRBJ2-7,TRBD1,TRBV29-1,NA
CSAPEAGNTEAFF,TGCAGTGCCCCTGAGGCCGGAAACACTGAAGCTTTCTTT,TRBJ1-1,NA,TRBV20-1,NA
CASSQASGRFNEQFF,TGTGCCAGCAGCCAGGCTAGCGGGAGATTTAATGAGCAGTTCTTC,TRBJ2-1,TRBD2,TRBV3-1,few
CAGSYSPTSGIYNEQYF,TGTGCCGGCAGTTACTCCCCTACTAGCGGGATTTACAATGAGCAGTACTTC,TRBJ2-7,TRBD2,TRBV6-2/TRBV6-3,NA
CSARDGYQETQYF,TGCAGTGCTCGGGACGGCTACCAAGAGACCCAGTACTTC,TRBJ2-5,NA,TRBV20-1,many
CASSPWTGVESGGELFF,TGTGCCAGCAGTCCGTGGACAGGGGTCGAGAGTGGCGGGGAGCTGTTTTTT,TRBJ2-2,TRBD1,TRBV27,NA
CASRLQTGMGDQPQHF,TGCGCCAGCAGACTCCAAACAGGGATGGGGGATCAGCCCCAGCATTTT,TRBJ1-5,NA,TRBV5-1,NA
CASSLGVGSGNTIYF,TGTGCCAGCAGCTTAGGGGTGGGCTCTGGAAACACCATATATTTT,TRBJ1-3,NA,TRBV13,NA
CASSPPGAHGGHEQFF,TGTGCCAGCAGCCCCCCAGGCGCTCACGGTGGCCATGAGCAGTTCTTC,TRBJ2-1,NA,TRBV7-2,few
CASSLMGQETQYF,TGTGCCAGCAGCTTGATGGGGCAAGAGACCCAGTACTTC,TRBJ2-5,NA,TRBV7-2,many
CASSQDNQPQHF,TGTGCCAGCAGCCAAGACAATCAGCCCCAGCATTTT,TRBJ1-5,NA,TRBV3-1,NA
CASSPGTSHLGDTQYF,TGTGCCAGCAGCCCGGGTACATCCCATCTCGGAGATACGCAGTATTTT,TRBJ2-3,NA,TRBV7-3,NA
CASRAGRYNEQFF,TGTGCCAGCCGAGCTGGCCGTTACAATGAGCAGTTCTTC,TRBJ2-1,NA,TRBV27,NA
CASSLLAGGITGELFF,TGTGCCAGCAGCCTCCTAGCGGGCGGTATCACCGGGGAGCTGTTTTTT,TRBJ2-2,TRBD2,TRBV6-2/TRBV6-3,NA
CASGGKYQETQYF,TGTGCCAGCGGCGGAAAGTACCAAGAGACCCAGTACTTC,TRBJ2-5,NA,TRBV7-2,NA
CASSWQDIQYF,TGTGCCAGCAGTTGGCAGGACATTCAGTACTTC,TRBJ2-4,NA,TRBV2,NA
CASSWSAQRYGCTF,TGCGCCAGCAGCTGGAGCGCGCAAAGGTATGGCTGCACCTTC,TRBJ1-2,NA,TRBV5-1,NA
CAKYTGGSSYEQYF,TGCGCCAAATATACGGGGGGGAGCTCCTACGAGCAGTACTTC,TRBJ2-7,TRBD2,TRBV4-1,many
CAIRPGLANNEQFF,TGTGCCATCAGGCCGGGACTAGCGAACAATGAGCAGTTCTTC,TRBJ2-1,TRBD2,TRBV10-3,once
CASSYTADTQYF,TGTGCCAGCAGTTACACTGCAGATACGCAGTATTTT,TRBJ2-3,NA,TRBV12-3/TRBV12-4,many
CASSLDSINEKLFF,TGCGCCAGCAGCTTGGACAGTATTAATGAAAAACTGTTTTTT,TRBJ1-4,NA,TRBV5-1,few
CASSSQSGSDYHEQFF,TGTGCCAGCAGCAGCCAGAGCGGGTCCGACTATCATGAGCAGTTCTTC,TRBJ2-1,NA,TRBV7-2,NA
CASSDPAGTAYEQYF,TGTGCCAGCAGTGACCCAGCGGGGACCGCTTACGAGCAGTACTTC,TRBJ2-7,TRBD2,TRBV2,few